This TCR beta chain was identified in a study of blood T cell repertoires in COVID-19. Study-wide background: COVID-19 samples from acute and convalescent phases originated in the United States, Italy and Spain. PBMCs, B-cell-depleted T cells, or T cells provided the cDNA or gDNA that made up the material.

The repertoire was sequenced with immunoSEQ multiplex PCR; TCRdb's copy has only in-frame clones and lacks some. The table has about 63,000 clones, 79% seen once. This clone was seen a few times. There are 15 residues in the CDR3. The V gene's germline CDR1 is SGHTA and CDR2 FQGNSA. V dropped 5 bases and J dropped 0 bases, with 11 bases sitting between them. This TCR was sampled from a human donor in a cohort sampled during active COVID-19. The V and J genes are TRBV7-2 and TRBJ1-3; maybe TRBD1 (5 bases). Sequenced: peripheral blood. CDR3 loop: CASSRDFRSGNTIYF. In DNA form, the CDR3 reads TGTGCCAGCAGCCGGGACTTCCGCTCTGGAAACACCATATATTTT.